This T cell receptor beta chain originates from a study of blood T cell repertoires in COVID-19 (dated by TCRdb to 2018 to 2020). Broadly, across the study: Samples covering the acute and convalescent phases of COVID-19 were provided by collaborators in the United States, Italy and Spain. The prospective study material was composed of cDNA or gDNA derived from T cells, B-cell-depleted T cells, or PBMCs. The dataset comprised deeply sampled blood TCRbeta repertoires from subjects exposed to, actively infected with, or recovered from COVID-19. The repertoires were released in a freely available public database intended as a resource for research on the immune response to SARS-CoV-2. The samples were drawn from the first 160 participants of the ongoing ImmuneRACE study and from some 1,300 subjects provided by 6 global collaborators. The sample metadata nearly always contained a de-identified subject ID, COVID-19 status, age in years and sex. Where available, HLA class I and class II types were obtained from metadata supplied by the sample provider rather than from assay-based typing. Findings and caveats that apply to the study as a whole: Clinical and demographic metadata were provided uncurated, with the amount varying by source and participant.

Collaborating institutions collected whole blood in K2EDTA tubes following their own protocols. For TCRbeta analysis, collaborators shipped samples as frozen whole blood, isolated PBMCs, or DNA extracted from either of those sample types. TCRbeta CDR3 regions were amplified from genomic DNA by means of the immunoSEQ Assay, a bias-controlled multiplex PCR. The original pipeline was this. The number of nucleated cells in each sample was estimated from the amplification of reference gene primers within the assay. Sequence reads were collapsed and filtered to measure the absolute abundance of every unique TCRbeta CDR3 rearrangement. For each sample, productive Simpson clonality was calculated as the square root of Simpson's diversity index across productive rearrangements. What TCRdb holds here is the immuneACCESS table cut down to in-frame rearrangements. Part of the clones is not present; checked against another copy, under half of the missing clones reflect an unresolved V gene, and the others are unexplained. V, J and clone size are those of that table, while D and trimming were read from the DNA. This sample lists tens of thousands of clones; roughly 71% were detected once. The top ten clones comprise about 14% of the sample.

On this clone: Its antigen has not been determined. Base-call qualities are not available, and no considerably larger clone is one nucleotide away.

The CDR3 measures 17 amino acids from cysteine to phenylalanine. Only the CDR3 portion is preserved as DNA: 51 bases, with reading frame beginning at the first base. V drops 0 bases and J drops 0 bases, leaving 15 bases in between. From a lookup of the germline V gene (reference sequence), CDR1 and CDR2 are LGHDT and YNNKEL. This sequence uses TRBV3-1 (or the pseudogene TRBV3-2) and TRBJ2-7, with the identity of the D gene unclear. The sequenced material came from peripheral blood. The source of this sequence is a man at least 80 years old with active or convalescent COVID-19. CDR3 reads: CASSQDDIGHPSYEQYF. The bases are TGTGCCAGCAGCCAAGATGATATTGGGCACCCCTCCTACGAGCAGTACTTC.